The clone carrying this T cell receptor (beta chain) was seen ten or more times. The antigen is not known. The CDR3 length is 15 residues. Per the germline V gene, CDR1 is LNHNV and CDR2 is YYDKDF (reference sequence). V shed 8 bases, J shed 3 bases, and the junction held 8 bases outside the gene matches. RNA transcripts were the template for amplifying TCR beta CDR3 regions. HTBI primers were the set used in a first-round RT-PCR of the TCR CDR3. Via MiXCR, TCRdb re-called the multiplex PCR reads, giving one row per CDR3 protein. The sample includes over 90,000 distinct CDR3 sequences, about half of them seen just once. The source of the sample is a study of T cells in Graves' hyperthyroidism and ophthalmopathy. Background on the study: Peripheral blood was collected at initial diagnosis, before any treatment. Findings and caveats of the study: Most expanded thyroid clonotypes above 0.001 also appeared in blood. Using 13 V-J features, a model discriminated ophthalmopathy from stable hyperthyroidism.

The PBMCs were taken from roughly 9.3 ml of fresh peripheral blood. Source material: blood. This clonotype was sampled from a man between 35 and 55 years old with Graves' hyperthyroidism. The chain has TRBV15 and TRBJ2-5; TRBD2 matches at 11 bases. CDR3 in amino acids: CATSILGLAEETQYF. Written as DNA, the CDR3 is TGTGCCACCTCAATTTTGGGACTAGCGGAAGAGACCCAGTACTTC.